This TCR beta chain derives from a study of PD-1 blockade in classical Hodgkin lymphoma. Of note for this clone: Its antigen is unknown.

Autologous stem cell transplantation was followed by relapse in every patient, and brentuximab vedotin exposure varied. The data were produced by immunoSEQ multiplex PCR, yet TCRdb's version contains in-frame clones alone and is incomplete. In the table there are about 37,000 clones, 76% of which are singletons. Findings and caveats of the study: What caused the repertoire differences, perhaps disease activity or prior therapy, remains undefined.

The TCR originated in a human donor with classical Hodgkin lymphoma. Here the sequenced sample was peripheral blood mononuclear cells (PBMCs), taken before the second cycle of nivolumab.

This CDR3 reads CATSRGLLTSTDTQYF. CDR3 DNA sequence: TGTGCCACCAGCAGAGGTCTACTAACCAGCACAGATACGCAGTATTTT. The chain couples TRBV15 to TRBJ2-3; D unresolved. CDR1 and CDR2 from the germline V gene are LNHNV and YYDKDF (reference sequence). The CDR3 has 16 amino acids. V lost 1 base and J lost 0, with 11 bases in between.